These 6 T cell receptor beta chains were all obtained from the same sample, sequenced in a study of blood T cell repertoires in COVID-19. Assay used: immunoSEQ multiplex PCR; TCRdb lists only in-frame clones, some missing. This sample has about 480,000 clones, with roughly 90% found just once. Sequencing was performed on PBMCs or T cells enriched from blood (not recorded which). All receptors derive from a woman in her thirties or forties who had recovered from COVID-19.

CDR3 DNA: TGTGCCAGCAGCGGTTCGAAGCAGACAGGCCGAACCGGGGAGCTGTTTTTT. Its protein product is CASSGSKQTGRTGELFF. This chain connects TRBV9 to TRBJ2-2; tentatively, D is TRBD1 (6 bases). V lost 3 bases and J 5 bases, leaving 20 bases between the germline ends. CDR1 SGDLS and CDR2 YYNGEE come from the germline V gene. The CDR3 contains 17 residues.

This clone turned up a few times. This rearrangement joins TRBV4-1 to TRBJ2-1, with 12 bases fitting TRBD2. Trimming cost V 3 bases and J 7 bases; bases outside gene matches: 10. Germline assignment: CDR1 MGHRA and CDR2 YSYEKL. The CDR3 extends over 17 amino acids. The CDR3 is CASSHPSGRALWNEQFF. DNA of the CDR3: TGCGCCAGCAGCCACCCTAGCGGGAGGGCCCTCTGGAATGAGCAGTTCTTC.

The rearrangement links TRBV19 to TRBJ2-7; TRBD1 matches at 7 bases. Germline CDR1 LNHDA, CDR2 SQIVND (reference sequence). Trimming cost V 1 base and J 3 bases; bases outside gene matches: 3. The CDR3 is made up of 14 amino acids. The chain's CDR3 is CASSIGQGDYEQYF. The CDR3 region has the DNA TGTGCCAGTAGTATAGGGCAGGGGGACTACGAGCAGTACTTC.

This chain uses TRBV29-1 with TRBJ2-5; TRBD2 matches at 10 bases. CDR3 length: 15 amino acids. Germline V lookup: CDR1 SQVTM, CDR2 ANQGSEA. V gave up 2 bases and J gave up 5 bases; unmatched junction bases: 8. In nucleotides, the CDR3 is TGCAGCGTTGAAAAGATCCTAGCGGGAGTGGAGACCCAGTACTTC. Translating gives CSVEKILAGVETQYF.

This clone was counted at least ten times. The V and J genes are TRBV5-1 and TRBJ1-1; D is possibly TRBD1 (6 bases). CDR1 is SGHRS, CDR2 YFSETQ, per germline. The CDR3 is 14 residues long. The V gene lost 0 bases and the J gene lost 6 bases, with 12 bases spanning the gap. As DNA, the CDR3 is TGCGCCAGCAGCTTGGCAGGGGCCCCCTCTGAAGCTTTCTTT. As protein: CASSLAGAPSEAFF.

This chain joins TRBV6-5 and TRBJ1-2, with 9 bases identical to TRBD1. There are 15 residues in the CDR3. Germline loops: CDR1 MNHEY, CDR2 SVGAGI. V trimming: 2 bases; J trimming: 4 bases; junction bases outside the gene matches: 5. CDR3 sequence (DNA): TGTGCCAGCAGTTACAGGGACAGGGAGTTCTATGGCTACACCTTC. Its protein product is CASSYRDREFYGYTF.